This paragraph reports one T cell receptor (beta chain). The germline CDR1 and CDR2 sequences are LNHNV and YYDKDF (reference sequence). This CDR3 has 13 amino acids. V was clipped by 4 bases and J by 8 bases, with 11 bases between them. This sample was included in a study of T cell clones after liver transplantation. In the study overall: Immunosuppression withdrawal was tried within 2 years after liver transplantation in this trial. Pre-transplant mixed lymphocyte reactions yielded third-party-reactive TCRbeta sequences as comparators for graft-donor-reactive sequences.

Generated by immunoSEQ multiplex PCR, the TCRdb table keeps only in-frame clones and is missing some. The repertoire holds approximately 100,000 clones, with around four fifths as singletons. The clonotype comes from a human patient who received a liver transplant. Some T cells may be supplied by the graft donor. The V gene is TRBV15, the J gene TRBJ2-2, with no clear D. The sample was CD4+ T cells from blood, taken around 4 years after liver transplant. CDR3 sequence: CATSTRSGGELFF. DNA of the CDR3: TGTGCCACCAGCACTAGGAGTGGGGGGGAGCTGTTTTTT.